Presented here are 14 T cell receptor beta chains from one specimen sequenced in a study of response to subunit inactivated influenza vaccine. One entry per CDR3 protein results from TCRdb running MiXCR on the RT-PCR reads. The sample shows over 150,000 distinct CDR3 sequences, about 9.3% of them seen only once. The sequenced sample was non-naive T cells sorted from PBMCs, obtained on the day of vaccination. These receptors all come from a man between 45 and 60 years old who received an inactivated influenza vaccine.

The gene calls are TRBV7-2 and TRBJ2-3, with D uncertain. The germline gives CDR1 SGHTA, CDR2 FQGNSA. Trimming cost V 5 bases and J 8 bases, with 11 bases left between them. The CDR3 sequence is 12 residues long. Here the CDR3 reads CASSPLKGTQYF. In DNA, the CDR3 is TGTGCCAGCAGCCCCCTGAAGGGTACGCAGTATTTT. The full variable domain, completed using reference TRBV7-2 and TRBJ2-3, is GAGVSQSPSNKVTEKGKDVELRCDPISGHTALYWYRQSLGQGLEFLIYFQGNSAPDKSGLPSDRFSAERTGGSVSTLTIQRTQQEDSAVYLCASSPLKGTQYFGPGTRLTVL.

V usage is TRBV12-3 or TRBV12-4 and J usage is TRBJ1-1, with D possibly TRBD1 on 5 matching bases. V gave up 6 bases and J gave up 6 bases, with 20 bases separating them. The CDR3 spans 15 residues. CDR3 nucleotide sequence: TGTGCCAGCAGGCCCTGGCTGGGGGGAGGGGCTGAAGCTTTCTTT. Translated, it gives CASRPWLGGGAEAFF.

This chain's CDR3 is CASSLDTGFQGRAFF. The DNA of the CDR3 is TGCGCCAGCAGCTTAGACACAGGGTTTCAGGGTCGGGCTTTCTTT. The chain uses TRBV5-1 and TRBJ1-1; possible D gene TRBD1, 6 bases. The V gene's germline CDR1 is SGHRS and CDR2 YFSETQ. V shed 2 bases and J shed 11 bases, with 22 bases lying between them. This CDR3 contains 15 residues.

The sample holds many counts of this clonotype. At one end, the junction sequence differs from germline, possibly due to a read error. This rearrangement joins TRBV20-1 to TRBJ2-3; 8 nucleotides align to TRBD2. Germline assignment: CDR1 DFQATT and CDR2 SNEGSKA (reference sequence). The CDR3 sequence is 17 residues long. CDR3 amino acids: CSARALPIAGITDTQYF. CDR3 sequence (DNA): TGCAGTGCCAGAGCCCTTCCGATAGCGGGGATCACAGATACGCAGTATTTT.

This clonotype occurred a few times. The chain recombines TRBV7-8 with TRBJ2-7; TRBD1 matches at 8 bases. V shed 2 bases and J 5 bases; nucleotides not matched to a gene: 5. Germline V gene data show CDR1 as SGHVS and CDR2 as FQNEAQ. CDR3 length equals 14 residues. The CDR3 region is CASSLHRGNNEQYF. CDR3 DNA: TGTGCCAGCAGCTTACACAGGGGGAACAACGAGCAGTACTTC.

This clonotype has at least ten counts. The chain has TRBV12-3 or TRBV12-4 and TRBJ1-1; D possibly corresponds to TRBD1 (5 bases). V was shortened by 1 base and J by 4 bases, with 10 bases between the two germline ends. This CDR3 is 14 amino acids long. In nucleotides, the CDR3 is TGTGCCAGCAGTTTAGGGGGCCGGGGCACTGAAGCTTTCTTT. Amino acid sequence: CASSLGGRGTEAFF.

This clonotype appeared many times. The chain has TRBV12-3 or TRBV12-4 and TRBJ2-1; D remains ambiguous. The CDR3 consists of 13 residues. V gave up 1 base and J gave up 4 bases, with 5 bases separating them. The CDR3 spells CASSLEVYNEQFF. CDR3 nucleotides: TGTGCCAGCAGTTTAGAGGTGTACAATGAGCAGTTCTTC.

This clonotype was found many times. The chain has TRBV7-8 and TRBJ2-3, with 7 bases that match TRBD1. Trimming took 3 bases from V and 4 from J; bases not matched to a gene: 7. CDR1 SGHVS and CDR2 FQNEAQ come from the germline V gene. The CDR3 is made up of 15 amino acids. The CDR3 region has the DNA TGTGCCAGCAGCTTCGACAGGGTTGGGGCAGATACGCAGTATTTT. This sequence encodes CASSFDRVGADTQYF.

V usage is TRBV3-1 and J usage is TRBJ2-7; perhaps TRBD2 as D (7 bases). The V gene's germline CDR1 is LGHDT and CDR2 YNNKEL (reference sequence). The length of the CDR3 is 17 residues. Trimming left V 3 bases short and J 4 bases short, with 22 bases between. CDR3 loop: CASSQGNGQPGGYEQYF. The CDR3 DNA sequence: TGTGCCAGCAGCCAGGGAAACGGACAGCCGGGGGGATACGAGCAGTACTTC.

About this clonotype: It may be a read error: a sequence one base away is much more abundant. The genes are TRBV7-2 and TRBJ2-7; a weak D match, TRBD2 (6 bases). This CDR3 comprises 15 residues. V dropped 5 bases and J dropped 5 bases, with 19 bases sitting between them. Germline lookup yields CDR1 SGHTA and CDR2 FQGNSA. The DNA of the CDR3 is TGTGCCAGCAGCGATTTCCGCCGGGGGTTCGACGAGCAGTACTTC. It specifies CASSDFRRGFDEQYF.

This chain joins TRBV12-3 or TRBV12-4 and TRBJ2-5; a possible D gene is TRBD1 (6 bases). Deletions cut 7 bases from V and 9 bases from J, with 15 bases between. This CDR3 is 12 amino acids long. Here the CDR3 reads CASNRGGFAQYF. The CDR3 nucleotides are TGTGCCAGCAATCGAGGGGGTTTCGCCCAGTACTTC.

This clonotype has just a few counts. The CDR3 region is CASSVPRGEAFF. CDR3 coding DNA: TGTGCCAGCAGCGTACCAAGGGGTGAAGCTTTCTTT. The genes are TRBV9 and TRBJ1-1; TRBD1 is a possible D gene (5 bases). V lost 1 base, J lost 7 bases, and 8 bases lay in between. This CDR3 contains 12 residues. The germline CDR1 and CDR2 sequences are SGDLS and YYNGEE. The variable domain in full, completed from reference TRBV9 and TRBJ1-1, reads DSGVTQTPKHLITATGQRVTLRCSPRSGDLSVYWYQQSLDQGLQFLIQYYNGEERAKGNILERFSAQQFPDLHSELNLSSLELGDSALYFCASSVPRGEAFFGQGTRLTVV.

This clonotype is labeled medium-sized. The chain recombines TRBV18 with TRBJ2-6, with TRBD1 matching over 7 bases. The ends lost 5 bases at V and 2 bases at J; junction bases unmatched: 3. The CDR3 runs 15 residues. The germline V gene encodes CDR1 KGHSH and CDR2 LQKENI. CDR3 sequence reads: CASSNDRAGANVLTF. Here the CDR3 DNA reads TGTGCCAGCTCAAACGACAGGGCTGGGGCCAACGTCCTGACTTTC. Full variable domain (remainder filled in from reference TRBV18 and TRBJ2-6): NAGVMQNPRHLVRRRGQEARLRCSPMKGHSHVYWYRQLPEEGLKFMVYLQKENIIDESGMPKERFSAEFPKEGPSILRIQQVVRGDSAAYFCASSNDRAGANVLTFGAGSRLTVL.

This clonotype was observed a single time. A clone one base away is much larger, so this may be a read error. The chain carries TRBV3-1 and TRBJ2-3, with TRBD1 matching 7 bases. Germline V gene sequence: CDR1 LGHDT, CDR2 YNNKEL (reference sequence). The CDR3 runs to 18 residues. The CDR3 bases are TGTGCCTGCAGCCGGCCTCGACAGGGATTCCGCGTTGCAGATACGCAGTATTTT. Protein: CACSRPRQGFRVADTQYF.